The 25 T cell receptor beta chains presented below share a single source sample, sequenced in a study of OX40 agonist ivuxolimab in advanced cancers. Measured with immunoSEQ multiplex PCR; TCRdb has only the in-frame clones, and not every one. This sample yields more than 75,000 clones, of which roughly 85% are seen a single time; over 4.5% belongs to the top ten. The sample here was CD4+ or CD8+ T cells sorted from blood, taken in a trial of the OX40 agonist ivuxolimab. These receptors were obtained from an adult with an advanced solid tumor such as melanoma, head and neck, liver or kidney cancer.

CDR3 in amino acids: CASSFGEAREQYF. CDR3 DNA sequence: TGTGCCAGCAGCTTCGGGGAGGCGCGGGAGCAGTACTTC. The V gene is TRBV5-6, the J gene TRBJ2-7; a possible D gene is TRBD2 (6 bases). Germline V gene sequence: CDR1 SGHDT, CDR2 YYEEEE. The V end was cut by 2 bases, the J end by 7 bases, with 13 bases between. The CDR3 covers 13 residues.

The chain joins TRBV7-3 to TRBJ2-2; D is undetermined. CDR1 SGHTA and CDR2 FQGTGA come from the germline V gene. The CDR3 extends over 12 amino acids. Trimming pared 2 bases from V and 8 bases from J, leaving 6 bases between. The CDR3 protein is CASSLSRGELFF. CDR3 DNA: TGTGCCAGCAGCTTATCGCGGGGGGAGCTGTTTTTT.

V gene TRBV27 combines with J gene TRBJ2-1; TRBD2 agrees at 7 bases. This CDR3 is 14 amino acids long. Germline V CDR1 and CDR2: MNHEY, SMNVEV (reference sequence). The ends lost 5 bases at V and 2 bases at J; junction bases unmatched: 3. CDR3 region: CASSASGPYNEQFF. CDR3 DNA: TGTGCCAGCAGTGCTAGCGGACCCTACAATGAGCAGTTCTTC.

V gene TRBV7-2 combines with J gene TRBJ2-1; possibly TRBD2 for D (7 bases). The germline CDR1 and CDR2 sequences are SGHTA and FQGNSA. Trimming took off 5 bases at V and 2 bases at J, with 16 bases between the two ends. The CDR3 totals 16 residues. The CDR3 is CASSLSGRGPYNEQFF. In DNA form, the CDR3 reads TGTGCCAGCAGCCTCTCCGGGCGGGGGCCCTACAATGAGCAGTTCTTC.

This clone has just one count. The chain recombines TRBV12-5 with TRBJ2-7; D not certain. Trimming took off 5 bases at V and 1 base at J, with 12 bases between the two ends. Germline-derived CDR1 and CDR2 are LGHNT and FRNRAP. The CDR3 consists of 14 residues. CDR3 amino acids: CASGPTEISYEQYF. The CDR3 DNA follows: TGTGCTAGTGGTCCAACGGAAATTTCCTACGAGCAGTACTTC.

The J gene is TRBJ2-7, the V gene TRBV25-1, with 10 bases matching TRBD1. Germline CDR1 is MGHDK and CDR2 is SYGVNS. V shed 6 bases and J 5 bases; nucleotides not matched to a gene: 4. This CDR3 is 13 amino acids long. In DNA, the CDR3 is TGTGCCAGCAGCCCTGGGACAGGGGACGAGCAGTACTTC. Translated: CASSPGTGDEQYF.

V gene TRBV15 combines with J gene TRBJ2-3, with TRBD2 matching over 10 bases. The V gene end was trimmed by 4 bases and the J gene end by 1 base; junction bases not matched to a gene: 8. Germline CDR1 reads LNHNV; CDR2 reads YYDKDF (reference sequence). The CDR3 is made up of 17 amino acids. In DNA, the CDR3 is TGTGCCACCAGCACCCCCGCTAGCGGGGGACGCACAGATACGCAGTATTTT. Residues: CATSTPASGGRTDTQYF.

V is TRBV5-5 and J is TRBJ2-1, with 7 bases aligning to TRBD2. Germline CDR1 is SGHKS and CDR2 is YYEKEE (reference sequence). V shed 4 bases, J shed 5 bases, and the junction held 9 bases outside the gene matches. The CDR3 covers 15 residues. The CDR3 sequence: CASSLRGTYNNEQFF. In DNA, the CDR3 is TGTGCCAGCAGCCTGCGGGGGACGTACAACAATGAGCAGTTCTTC.

The chain is built from TRBV6-1 and TRBJ1-2; no clear D. The CDR3 runs 13 residues. Trimming pared 6 bases from V and 2 bases from J, leaving 10 bases between. Per germline, CDR1 MNHNS and CDR2 SASEGT. In DNA, the CDR3 is TGTGCCAGCAGAGTTGGCCCCAACTATGGCTACACCTTC. It translates to CASRVGPNYGYTF.

The chain joins TRBV10-3 to TRBJ2-7; TRBD2 aligns across 9 bases. This CDR3 is 15 amino acids long. Losses at the gene ends were 0 bases for V and 10 bases for J; bases not matched to a gene: 10. Germline V gene data show CDR1 as ENHRY and CDR2 as SYGVKD. The CDR3 sequence is CAISESGAREGPQYF. The CDR3 DNA sequence: TGTGCCATCAGTGAGTCGGGGGCGCGGGAGGGCCCTCAGTACTTC.

The chain uses TRBV29-1 and TRBJ1-1, with D unresolved. With 5 bases removed from V and 1 base from J, the gap between germline ends came to 8 bases. This CDR3 is 12 amino acids long. Per the germline V gene, CDR1 is SQVTM and CDR2 is ANQGSEA. Here the CDR3 reads CSVNSGNTEAFF. Here the CDR3 DNA reads TGCAGCGTTAATAGCGGGAACACTGAAGCTTTCTTT.

This chain links TRBV7-9 with TRBJ2-1; tentative D call: TRBD2 (6 bases). The germline gives CDR1 SEHNR, CDR2 FQNEAQ (reference sequence). V was cut by 6 bases and J by 4 bases, with 10 bases left in between. The CDR3 length is 13 residues. CDR3 in amino acids: CASSRDFYNEQFF. The CDR3 DNA follows: TGTGCCAGCAGTCGGGACTTTTACAATGAGCAGTTCTTC.

J is TRBJ1-1 and V is TRBV7-2; no clear D gene. This CDR3 is built from 13 residues. V gave up 1 base and J gave up 2 bases, with 5 bases separating them. Germline loops: CDR1 SGHTA, CDR2 FQGNSA. This CDR3 is CASSLEINTEAFF. CDR3 nucleotide sequence: TGTGCCAGCAGCTTAGAGATAAACACTGAAGCTTTCTTT. Full variable domain (rest looked up from reference TRBV7-2 and TRBJ1-1): GAGVSQSPSNKVTEKGKDVELRCDPISGHTALYWYRQSLGQGLEFLIYFQGNSAPDKSGLPSDRFSAERTGGSVSTLTIQRTQQEDSAVYLCASSLEINTEAFFGQGTRLTVV.

The chain uses TRBV14 and TRBJ2-1; D is unresolved. Germline values: CDR1 SGHDN, CDR2 FVKESK. V was cut by 2 bases and J by 12 bases, with 8 bases left in between. This CDR3 region has 11 residues. This CDR3 reads CASSQSSRQFF. Written as DNA, the CDR3 is TGTGCCAGCAGCCAATCATCAAGGCAGTTCTTC.

The chain is built from TRBV9 and TRBJ2-1; 11 bases align to TRBD2. Germline assignment: CDR1 SGDLS and CDR2 YYNGEE. This CDR3 has 14 residues. V was pared by 1 base and J by 8 bases, with 2 bases of the junction left unmatched. CDR3 bases: TGTGCCAGCAGCGTAACTAGCGGGGGCGATGAGCAGTTCTTC. Translation gives CASSVTSGGDEQFF.

The rearrangement uses TRBV2 and TRBJ1-1; D remains ambiguous. CDR3 size: 12 residues. V was trimmed by 4 bases and J by 5 bases, leaving 8 bases between them. The germline CDR1 and CDR2 sequences are SNHLY and FYNNEI. The CDR3 DNA is TGTGCCAGCAGTGCTTTTGGGACTGAAGCTTTCTTT. It is translated as CASSAFGTEAFF.

The sample holds one count of this clone. The chain links TRBV6-1 to TRBJ1-3, with unresolved D. V was cut by 2 bases and J by 0 bases, with 14 bases left in between. This CDR3 is 17 amino acids long. Germline CDR1 and CDR2: MNHNS and SASEGT. CDR3 amino acids: CASSEYYDGISGNTIYF. CDR3 coding DNA: TGTGCCAGCAGTGAATACTACGACGGCATCTCTGGAAACACCATATATTTT.

V gene TRBV7-8 combines with J gene TRBJ2-7; D uncertain. Germline V gene sequence: CDR1 SGHVS, CDR2 FQNEAQ. The CDR3 extends over 13 amino acids. With 4 bases removed from V and 3 bases from J, the gap between germline ends came to 10 bases. CDR3 coding DNA: TGTGCCAGCAGCTCCCGCGGAGACTACGAGCAGTACTTC. Its translation: CASSSRGDYEQYF.

V is TRBV5-1 and J is TRBJ2-5, with D tentatively TRBD1 or TRBD2 (6 bases each). V lost 0 bases to trimming and J lost 1 base, with 22 bases between them. This CDR3 is built from 19 residues. Germline V gene data show CDR1 as SGHRS and CDR2 as YFSETQ. CDR3 loop: CASSLERGPGQTSQETQYF. Here the CDR3 DNA reads TGCGCCAGCAGCTTGGAACGGGGGCCTGGGCAGACATCCCAAGAGACCCAGTACTTC. Supplemented by reference TRBV5-1 and TRBJ2-5, the full variable domain reads KAGVTQTPRYLIKTRGQQVTLSCSPISGHRSVSWYQQTPGQGLQFLFEYFSETQRNKGNFPGRFSGRQFSNSRSEMNVSTLELGDSALYLCASSLERGPGQTSQETQYFGPGTRLLVL.

The V gene is TRBV14, the J gene TRBJ1-1, with a weak D call TRBD1 (5 bases). The germline V and J ends were trimmed by 4 bases and 5 bases, with 11 bases remaining between them. This CDR3 comprises 13 residues. The V gene's germline CDR1 is SGHDN and CDR2 FVKESK. The CDR3 sequence: CASSPPGFTEAFF. For the CDR3, the DNA is TGTGCCAGCAGCCCTCCAGGGTTTACTGAAGCTTTCTTT.

The DNA for the CDR3 is TGTGCCAGTAGTATAGGGCCTAGCGGGAGGTTTGCTGGCATCAATGAGCAGTTCTTC. Its translation: CASSIGPSGRFAGINEQFF. The chain is built from TRBV19 and TRBJ2-1; 11 bases map to TRBD2. Germline CDR1 LNHDA, CDR2 SQIVND (reference sequence). The V and J ends lost 1 base and 6 bases, in that order; junction bases with no gene match: 14. The CDR3 spans 19 residues.

The gene calls are TRBV9 and TRBJ2-1; D is perhaps TRBD1 (6 bases). This CDR3 has 17 amino acids. Trimming pared 4 bases from V and 0 bases from J, leaving 17 bases between. In germline, CDR1 is SGDLS, CDR2 YYNGEE. Here the CDR3 reads CASSPRGPGSSYNEQFF. The CDR3 DNA follows: TGTGCCAGCAGCCCCAGGGGACCAGGGAGCTCCTACAATGAGCAGTTCTTC. Based on the CDR3 plus reference TRBV9 and TRBJ2-1, the full variable domain is DSGVTQTPKHLITATGQRVTLRCSPRSGDLSVYWYQQSLDQGLQFLIQYYNGEERAKGNILERFSAQQFPDLHSELNLSSLELGDSALYFCASSPRGPGSSYNEQFFGPGTRLTVL.

This sequence joins TRBV19 and TRBJ1-3; 9 nucleotides match TRBD1. In germline, CDR1 is LNHDA, CDR2 SQIVND (reference sequence). The CDR3 is 14 amino acids. Germline trimming cut 9 bases from V and 8 bases from J; bases unmatched to any gene: 11. The CDR3 DNA reads as TGTGCCAGCATGCCGGGACAGGGCACGGACACCATATATTTT. It specifies CASMPGQGTDTIYF.

The chain combines TRBV12-5 with TRBJ2-7; perhaps TRBD2 as D (5 bases). Germline assignment: CDR1 LGHNT and CDR2 FRNRAP. This CDR3 comprises 13 residues. Trimming pared 5 bases from V and 7 bases from J, leaving 15 bases between. The CDR3 region is CASGIRDLGEQYF. The CDR3, as DNA: TGTGCTAGTGGTATCCGGGATTTAGGGGAGCAGTACTTC.

The chain uses TRBV6-1 and TRBJ2-3, with a weak D call TRBD1 (5 bases). The CDR3 has 14 residues. Trimming left V 3 bases short and J 0 bases short, with 7 bases between. Germline loops: CDR1 MNHNS, CDR2 SASEGT. CDR3 nucleotides: TGTGCCAGCAGTGACAGGGCTAGCACAGATACGCAGTATTTT. It yields the protein CASSDRASTDTQYF.